This T cell receptor beta chain originates from a study of T cells in tumors after PD-1 blockade. Study-wide findings and caveats: About 40% of tumor TCR clonotypes were also found in blood.

About this clone itself: What it binds is unknown.

TCRdb's table, derived via immunoSEQ multiplex PCR, lists solely in-frame clones and lacks some. This repertoire shows fewer than 35,000 clones, around four fifths found once; its top ten account for more than 30%. CDR3 size: 15 residues. Germline CDR1 is MNHEY and CDR2 is SVGEGT. V dropped 5 bases and J dropped 2; count of bases not matched to a gene: 6. The chain links TRBV6-2 or TRBV6-3 to TRBJ2-1; 7 nucleotides agree with TRBD2. The sequence derives from a human donor with basal cell carcinoma. The sample in question was PBMCs, obtained before anti-PD-1 treatment. The CDR3: CASSRAGVTYNEQFF. In DNA, the CDR3 is TGTGCCAGCAGTCGGGCGGGGGTGACCTACAATGAGCAGTTCTTC.